This passage covers 3 T cell receptor beta chains from one sample sequenced in a study of T cells after yellow fever vaccination. TCRdb re-analysed the 5' RACE reads in MiXCR, keeping a single row per CDR3 protein. This repertoire shows about 30,000 distinct CDR3 sequences, 4% to 4.5% found once; its top ten account for around 45%. Here the sequenced sample was CD8+ T cells sorted from PBMCs, taken 5 days after the yellow fever booster vaccination. The receptors were gathered from a man younger than 40 who received the YFV17D yellow fever vaccine.

In regard to this clonotype: This may arise from a read error, as a much more abundant clone is one base away. The CDR3 is CSAQDTGELFF. In DNA, the CDR3 is TGCAGTGCTCAGGACACCGGGGAGCTGTTTTTT. The gene calls are TRBV20-1 and TRBJ2-2, with no clear D. There are 11 residues in the CDR3. From germline, CDR1 is DFQATT and CDR2 SNEGSKA (reference sequence). V shed 5 bases and J shed 3 bases, with 4 bases lying between them.

This clonotype has at least ten counts. The germline gene is not matched at one end of the junction; a read error may be the cause. The V call is TRBV5-1, the J call TRBJ2-1, with 10 bases matching TRBD2. This CDR3 region has 16 residues. Germline CDR1 and CDR2: SGHRS and YFSETQ. CDR3 in DNA: TGCGCCAGCAGCCCTATAGCGGGGGGCTCCTCCAATGAGCAGTTCTTC. Protein product: CASSPIAGGSSNEQFF.

Ten or more counts support this clonotype. The chain couples TRBV6-1 to TRBJ2-7; D is undetermined. V was trimmed by 4 bases and J by 0 bases, leaving 16 bases between them. CDR1 and CDR2 from the germline V gene are MNHNS and SASEGT. The CDR3 sequence is 16 residues long. CDR3 sequence (DNA): TGTGCCAGCAGTGCTCCCGGTACCCAAAGCTCCTACGAGCAGTACTTC. It yields the protein CASSAPGTQSSYEQYF.